A single sample is the source of the 26 T cell receptor beta chains below, sequenced in a study of technical replicates of blood from a handful of donors. The protocol was immunoSEQ multiplex PCR, while the TCRdb copy is restricted to in-frame clones and leaves out a portion. The data contain around 72,000 clones, 98% of them seen just once; the ten biggest clones take up approximately 0.21%. Sequenced: T cells isolated from PBMCs. The receptors here all came from a human donor in good health.

The chain uses TRBV7-3 and TRBJ2-2; 8 bases agree with TRBD1. V shed 5 bases and J 5 bases; nucleotides not matched to a gene: 4. This CDR3 comprises 14 residues. The germline V gene encodes CDR1 SGHTA and CDR2 FQGTGA. The CDR3 sequence: CASSPRQGTGELFF. Here the CDR3 DNA reads TGTGCCAGCAGCCCGCGACAGGGGACCGGGGAGCTGTTTTTT.

The chain combines TRBV7-9 with TRBJ2-1, with 10 bases lining up with TRBD2. This CDR3 spans 15 amino acids. CDR1 and CDR2 (germline): SEHNR, FQNEAQ (reference sequence). V dropped 1 base and J dropped 6; count of bases not matched to a gene: 3. CDR3 sequence reads: CASSLGAGGPNEQFF. Here the CDR3 DNA reads TGTGCCAGCAGCTTAGGAGCGGGAGGGCCCAATGAGCAGTTCTTC.

The chain uses TRBV20-1 and TRBJ1-1, with D hard to call. Germline V CDR1 and CDR2: DFQATT, SNEGSKA (reference sequence). This CDR3 has 11 residues. V was clipped by 5 bases and J by 5 bases, with 9 bases between them. CDR3 protein: CSARSVTEAFF. CDR3 bases: TGCAGTGCTCGGAGTGTGACTGAAGCTTTCTTT.

CDR3 amino acids: CASSYPGRVDTQYF. CDR3 DNA sequence: TGTGCCAGCAGTTACCCGGGGAGGGTAGATACGCAGTATTTT. The J gene is TRBJ2-3, the V gene TRBV6-6; 7 bases are shared with TRBD2. CDR1 MNHNY and CDR2 SVGAGI come from the germline V gene (reference sequence). The CDR3 loop spans 14 amino acids. The trim removed 2 bases at V and 5 bases at J, leaving 4 bases unmatched.

This chain connects TRBV10-1 to TRBJ2-5, with a tentative D call TRBD2 (5 bases). CDR1 and CDR2 from the germline V gene are WNHNN and SYGVQD (reference sequence). The V end lost 7 bases, the J end lost 2 bases, and 11 bases lay between the germline ends. The CDR3 loop spans 13 amino acids. The CDR3 DNA reads as TGCGCCAGCAATGCCGGGATTCAAGAGACCCAGTACTTC. Its translation is CASNAGIQETQYF.

The chain joins TRBV30 to TRBJ2-1; a weak D match, TRBD2 (5 bases). CDR1 is GTSNPN, CDR2 SVGIG, per germline (reference sequence). Deletions cut 0 bases from V and 3 bases from J, with 12 bases between. The CDR3 is made up of 15 amino acids. The CDR3: CAWSVLASSYNEQFF. In DNA form, the CDR3 reads TGTGCCTGGAGTGTACTCGCTAGCAGCTACAATGAGCAGTTCTTC.

The J gene is TRBJ2-3, the V gene TRBV11-3; TRBD1 aligns across 9 bases. The CDR3 length is 17 residues. Germline loops: CDR1 SGHNT, CDR2 YENEEA. J was trimmed by 4 bases and V by 6 bases; bases with no gene match: 14. CDR3 sequence (DNA): TGTGCCAGCAGATGGGTACAGGGGGCTTTTGTATCAGATACGCAGTATTTT. Translating it yields CASRWVQGAFVSDTQYF.

V and J are TRBV11-2 and TRBJ2-1; no reliable D call. Germline V gives CDR1 SGHAT, CDR2 FQNNGV. The CDR3 spans 12 residues. The V gene lost 4 bases and the J gene lost 8 bases, with 9 bases spanning the gap. CDR3 bases: TGTGCCAGCAGCTGGGTCCGGGATGAGCAGTTCTTC. Translated, it gives CASSWVRDEQFF. Looking up the rest from reference TRBV11-2 and TRBJ2-1 gives the full variable domain: EAGVAQSPRYKIIEKRQSVAFWCNPISGHATLYWYQQILGQGPKLLIQFQNNGVVDDSQLPKDRFSAERLKGVDSTLKIQPAKLEDSAVYLCASSWVRDEQFFGPGTRLTVL.

V is TRBV6-5 and J is TRBJ2-1; 9 nucleotides agree with TRBD2. The CDR3 sequence is 14 residues long. V shed 8 bases and J 5 bases; nucleotides not matched to a gene: 7. The germline V gene encodes CDR1 MNHEY and CDR2 SVGAGI. The CDR3 protein is CASQRSSGNNEQFF. The CDR3 DNA follows: TGTGCCAGCCAGAGGTCTAGCGGGAACAATGAGCAGTTCTTC.

CDR3: CASSPRSGTSGMNEQFF. The DNA for the CDR3 is TGTGCCAGCAGCCCTAGGTCTGGGACTAGCGGGATGAATGAGCAGTTCTTC. This chain connects TRBV7-9 to TRBJ2-1; 13 positions match TRBD2. The CDR3 loop spans 17 amino acids. Germline V gene sequence: CDR1 SEHNR, CDR2 FQNEAQ (reference sequence). Trimming at V came to 5 bases and at J to 7 bases, leaving 11 bases not matched to a gene.

The V and J genes are TRBV4-2 and TRBJ2-1; TRBD1 aligns across 9 bases. V trimming: 1 base; J trimming: 8 bases; junction bases outside the gene matches: 6. The CDR3 loop spans 15 amino acids. Germline V gene sequence: CDR1 LGHNA, CDR2 YNFKEQ. CDR3 sequence (DNA): TGTGCCAGCAGCCAAGCAGGGACAGGGTTACATGAGCAGTTCTTC. Protein sequence: CASSQAGTGLHEQFF.

The rearrangement links TRBV6-1 to TRBJ2-7; the D gene is possibly TRBD2 (6 bases). V was clipped by 3 bases and J by 3 bases, with 15 bases between them. The germline V gene encodes CDR1 MNHNS and CDR2 SASEGT. The CDR3 contains 15 residues. The CDR3 spells CASSDGDFLFYEQYF. CDR3 sequence (DNA): TGTGCCAGCAGTGATGGGGACTTCCTATTCTACGAGCAGTACTTC.

This clone was counted once. The J gene is TRBJ2-3, the V gene TRBV4-3; tentative D call: TRBD2 (6 bases). CDR1 is LGHNA, CDR2 YSLEER, per germline. CDR3 length: 16 residues. Between the trimmed V and J ends, which lost 0 bases and 4 bases, there was a span of 14 bases. The CDR3: CASSQDWRDLPDTQYF. CDR3 in DNA: TGCGCCAGCAGCCAAGACTGGCGGGACCTTCCAGATACGCAGTATTTT.

J is TRBJ2-7 and V is TRBV30; D remains ambiguous. Trimming shortened V by 5 bases and J by 4 bases, and 12 bases separated the two germline ends. CDR1 is GTSNPN and CDR2 is SVGIG in the germline V gene (reference sequence). The CDR3 covers 12 residues. For the CDR3, the DNA is TGTGCCTGGTCAGAGAACGGGTACGAGCAGTACTTC. This gives the protein CAWSENGYEQYF.

The chain employs TRBV25-1 and TRBJ1-4; perhaps TRBD1 as D (5 bases). The CDR3 covers 15 residues. V gave up 6 bases and J gave up 5 bases, with 16 bases separating them. From germline, CDR1 is MGHDK and CDR2 SYGVNS. The CDR3 spells CASSALTDSNEKLFF. Here the CDR3 DNA reads TGTGCCAGCAGCGCGTTGACAGATTCAAATGAAAAACTGTTTTTT.

The chain is built from TRBV7-9 and TRBJ2-1, with a possible D match to TRBD1 (5 bases). Germline V gene data show CDR1 as SEHNR and CDR2 as FQNEAQ (reference sequence). Trimming removed 1 base from V and 10 bases from J, with 11 bases in between. The CDR3 covers 13 residues. CDR3 sequence: CASSLGGLGEQFF. The CDR3 nucleotides are TGTGCCAGCAGCTTAGGGGGCCTCGGGGAGCAGTTCTTC.

This sequence joins TRBV9 and TRBJ2-5, with TRBD2 matching 7 bases. J was trimmed by 5 bases and V by 1 base; bases with no gene match: 5. Germline lookup yields CDR1 SGDLS and CDR2 YYNGEE. This CDR3 has 14 residues. CDR3 nucleotide sequence: TGTGCCAGCAGCGTACCGGGACTACCGGAGACCCAGTACTTC. It translates to CASSVPGLPETQYF.

This chain connects TRBV27 to TRBJ2-3, with a possible D match to TRBD1 (7 bases). This CDR3 has 16 residues. The germline CDR1 and CDR2 sequences are MNHEY and SMNVEV (reference sequence). Trimming took 0 bases from V and 5 from J, leaving 15 bases between them. CDR3 amino acids: CASSLSRARGVDTQYF. CDR3 in DNA: TGTGCCAGCAGTTTATCCCGGGCCAGGGGGGTAGATACGCAGTATTTT.

J is TRBJ2-2 and V is TRBV1; the D segment call TRBD1 is taken from the table without a DNA check. TRBV1 is a recognized pseudogene. CDR3 length equals 16 residues. This CDR3 is CTSSQEQQGDTGELFF. For the CDR3, the DNA is TGCACCAGCAGCCAAGAGCAACAGGGAGACACCGGGGAGCTGTTTTTT.

The chain recombines TRBV9 with TRBJ1-2; D remains unclear. The V end lost 3 bases, the J end lost 4 bases, and 19 bases lay between the germline ends. Per germline, CDR1 SGDLS and CDR2 YYNGEE. The CDR3 runs to 16 residues. The CDR3 bases are TGTGCCAGCAGCGCAGAACTGAGTATGGGCCCCTATGGCTACACCTTC. This translates into CASSAELSMGPYGYTF.

The chain employs TRBV29-1 and TRBJ2-7; D not resolved. The CDR3 runs 13 residues. V lost 3 bases and J 1 base, leaving 10 bases between the germline ends. Germline CDR1 and CDR2: SQVTM and ANQGSEA. The CDR3 nucleotides read TGCAGCGTTGAGCTGACAAGTTCCTACGAGCAGTACTTC. Translation gives CSVELTSSYEQYF.

This clone was observed a few times. The rearrangement uses TRBV19 and TRBJ1-4, with TRBD1 as a possible D gene (6 bases). Germline CDR1 and CDR2: LNHDA and SQIVND (reference sequence). The CDR3 runs 13 residues. V gave up 4 bases and J gave up 4 bases, with 7 bases separating them. Here the CDR3 reads CASSRTDNEKLFF. The CDR3 DNA is TGTGCCAGTAGTAGGACAGATAATGAAAAACTGTTTTTT.

V usage is TRBV5-6 and J usage is TRBJ2-5; 8 bases agree with TRBD1. The germline V gene has CDR1 SGHDT and CDR2 YYEEEE. The CDR3 has 16 residues. V was pared by 2 bases and J by 0 bases, with 6 bases of the junction left unmatched. Written as DNA, the CDR3 is TGTGCCAGCAGCTTCGGACAGGGTCTGTACCAAGAGACCCAGTACTTC. Its translation is CASSFGQGLYQETQYF.

This chain uses TRBV6-1 with TRBJ2-7; D possibly corresponds to TRBD2 (5 bases). The V gene lost 3 bases and the J gene lost 6 bases, with 12 bases spanning the gap. The CDR3 length is 13 residues. The germline gives CDR1 MNHNS, CDR2 SASEGT. The CDR3: CASSETKFSEQYF. The CDR3 region has the DNA TGTGCCAGCAGTGAGACTAAGTTCAGCGAGCAGTACTTC.

The chain uses TRBV28 and TRBJ2-7; 9 bases fit TRBD2. V was clipped by 7 bases and J by 6 bases; unmatched bases: 10. This CDR3 contains 14 residues. Germline loops: CDR1 MDHEN, CDR2 SYDVKM. DNA of the CDR3: TGTGCCAGCACCTATAGCGGGAGTATGGTCGAGCAGTACTTC. Amino acid sequence: CASTYSGSMVEQYF.

The gene calls are TRBV29-1 and TRBJ2-1; the match to TRBD1 covers 10 bases. This CDR3 is built from 13 residues. From germline, CDR1 is SQVTM and CDR2 ANQGSEA. The V and J ends lost 6 bases and 2 bases, in that order; junction bases with no gene match: 1. The CDR3 DNA reads TGCAGCGTGGGGACAGGGGCCTACAATGAGCAGTTCTTC. This translates into CSVGTGAYNEQFF.